The source of this TCR beta chain is a study of blood T cell repertoires in COVID-19. Across the study: Donors in the United States, Italy and Spain gave samples during acute or convalescent COVID-19.

In the original processing: Reference gene primer amplification yielded estimated nucleated cell counts. The table came from immunoSEQ multiplex PCR; TCRdb's copy has only in-frame clones and leaves some out. The V and J calls and clone size come from that table; D and trimming were worked out from the DNA. The data contain 120,000 or so clones, roughly 90% of them singletons. Trimming removed 0 bases from V and 0 bases from J, with 7 bases in between. The germline gives CDR1 SGHKS, CDR2 YYEKEE (reference sequence). This CDR3 comprises 16 residues. This TCR came from a man aged 70 or older who had recovered from COVID-19. The sequenced sample was peripheral blood. This chain joins TRBV5-5 and TRBJ2-6; no definite D call. CDR3 residues: CASSLAVSSGANVLTF. The CDR3 bases are TGTGCCAGCAGCTTGGCCGTTTCCTCTGGGGCCAACGTCCTGACTTTC.